Listed below are T cell receptor beta chains from one sample, sequenced in a study of vaccination effects on CD4 cells after COVID-19. Produced via immunoSEQ multiplex PCR; TCRdb's table is partial and in-frame only. The sample shows approximately 26,000 clones, less than 85% of them seen only once. Their target antigens are unknown. Sequencing used CD4+ T cells from PBMCs cultured with HCoV-NL63 spike peptides, obtained after COVID-19 vaccination. The source of these receptors is a human donor who received a COVID-19 vaccine. Both conserved end residues are part of each CDR3. The D gene is left open where the match is weak. Clone size is shown for a subset of rows, as once, few, many or a class of expanded clone.

v_call: TRBV5-1; clone_size: .; d_call: TRBD1; j_call: TRBJ2-1; cdr3_nt: TGCGCCAGCAGCTTCCCCAGGGGGACCTCCTACAATGAGCAGTTCTTC; cdr3_aa: CASSFPRGTSYNEQFF
v_call: TRBV7-8; clone_size: .; d_call: .; j_call: TRBJ1-1; cdr3_nt: TGTGCCAGCAGCCTCCAGACAGGAGGTTCTGAAGCTTTCTTT; cdr3_aa: CASSLQTGGSEAFF
v_call: TRBV3-1/TRBV3-2; clone_size: .; d_call: .; j_call: TRBJ2-7; cdr3_nt: TGTGCCAGCAGCCCAGACCAACGCGAGCAGTACTTC; cdr3_aa: CASSPDQREQYF
v_call: TRBV4-2; clone_size: .; d_call: .; j_call: TRBJ2-1; cdr3_nt: TGTGCCAGCAGCCACGTACTGGCTAGTGGTGAGCAGTTCTTC; cdr3_aa: CASSHVLASGEQFF
v_call: TRBV29-1; clone_size: .; d_call: .; j_call: TRBJ2-7; cdr3_nt: TGCAGCGTTGAAGCAGGGATCGGTGAGCAGTACTTC; cdr3_aa: CSVEAGIGEQYF
v_call: TRBV7-9; clone_size: .; d_call: .; j_call: TRBJ1-6; cdr3_nt: TGTGCCAGCAGCTTAGCTCAAAATTCACCCCTCCACTTT; cdr3_aa: CASSLAQNSPLHF
v_call: TRBV6-5; clone_size: few; d_call: .; j_call: TRBJ1-5; cdr3_nt: TGTGCCAGCAGTTACTCAGTTATTAGCAATCAGCCCCAGCATTTT; cdr3_aa: CASSYSVISNQPQHF
v_call: TRBV19; clone_size: .; d_call: TRBD1; j_call: TRBJ2-7; cdr3_nt: TGTGCCAGTAGTATCCAGGGGGTGTCCTACGAGCAGTACTTC; cdr3_aa: CASSIQGVSYEQYF
v_call: TRBV11-2; clone_size: .; d_call: TRBD1; j_call: TRBJ1-5; cdr3_nt: TGTGCCAGCAGCTGGGGGACAGGGAGCAATCAGCCCCAGCATTTT; cdr3_aa: CASSWGTGSNQPQHF
v_call: TRBV7-2; clone_size: .; d_call: .; j_call: TRBJ1-6; cdr3_nt: TGTGCCAGCAGCTTACAAAGTCGGATCTCACCCCTCCACTTT; cdr3_aa: CASSLQSRISPLHF
v_call: TRBV6-1; clone_size: few; d_call: TRBD2; j_call: TRBJ2-4; cdr3_nt: TGTGCCAGCAGTGAATCGGGACTAATAAACATTCAGTACTTC; cdr3_aa: CASSESGLINIQYF
v_call: TRBV3-1/TRBV3-2; clone_size: few; d_call: TRBD2; j_call: TRBJ2-3; cdr3_nt: TGTGCCAGCAGCCAAAGGACTAGCGGGGGCACAGATACGCAGTATTTT; cdr3_aa: CASSQRTSGGTDTQYF
v_call: TRBV18; clone_size: .; d_call: TRBD1; j_call: TRBJ2-3; cdr3_nt: TGTGCCAGCTCATACAATACCCATACCCGACAGGGGCGGACAGATACGCAGTATTTT; cdr3_aa: CASSYNTHTRQGRTDTQYF
v_call: TRBV9; clone_size: .; d_call: .; j_call: TRBJ1-3; cdr3_nt: TGTGCCAGCAGCGTAGGAACAGTTGGAAACACCATATATTTT; cdr3_aa: CASSVGTVGNTIYF
v_call: TRBV2; clone_size: once; d_call: .; j_call: TRBJ2-7; cdr3_nt: TGTGCCAGCAGCTATTCGAGGGCCACGGGAGTGGTCTACGAGCAGTACTTC; cdr3_aa: CASSYSRATGVVYEQYF
v_call: TRBV30; clone_size: few; d_call: .; j_call: TRBJ1-6; cdr3_nt: TGTGCCTGGAGTGGCCAGGGGAATTCACCCCTCCACTTT; cdr3_aa: CAWSGQGNSPLHF
v_call: TRBV11-2; clone_size: .; d_call: TRBD2; j_call: TRBJ2-1; cdr3_nt: TGTGCCAGCAGCTTGCAAGGGACTATCAACAATGAGCAGTTCTTC; cdr3_aa: CASSLQGTINNEQFF
v_call: TRBV19; clone_size: .; d_call: TRBD2; j_call: TRBJ2-2; cdr3_nt: TGTGCCAGTAGTTTGGCTAGCGGGAGGGTGAACACCGGGGAGCTGTTTTTT; cdr3_aa: CASSLASGRVNTGELFF
v_call: TRBV5-8; clone_size: medium-sized; d_call: TRBD2; j_call: TRBJ2-5; cdr3_nt: TGTGCCAGCAGCGCGGGACTAGCGGGAGCAGAGACCCAGTACTTC; cdr3_aa: CASSAGLAGAETQYF
v_call: TRBV6-5; clone_size: .; d_call: .; j_call: TRBJ1-4; cdr3_nt: TGTGCCAGCAGTTTTCGGCAGGGAAATGAAAAACTGTTTTTT; cdr3_aa: CASSFRQGNEKLFF
v_call: TRBV18; clone_size: .; d_call: .; j_call: TRBJ2-3; cdr3_nt: TGTGCCAGCTCACCACCGATGTCAGATACGCAGTATTTT; cdr3_aa: CASSPPMSDTQYF
v_call: TRBV3-1/TRBV3-2; clone_size: .; d_call: TRBD1; j_call: TRBJ1-2; cdr3_nt: TGTGCCAGCAGACATACAGGGGAGGCTAACTATGGCTACACCTTC; cdr3_aa: CASRHTGEANYGYTF
v_call: TRBV2; clone_size: .; d_call: TRBD1; j_call: TRBJ1-5; cdr3_nt: TGTGCCAGCAGAGGGAGAAGGGGGCTGGGAGATCAGCCCCAGCATTTT; cdr3_aa: CASRGRRGLGDQPQHF
v_call: TRBV19; clone_size: .; d_call: .; j_call: TRBJ2-4; cdr3_nt: TGTGCCAGTAAACTTCAGGGGGGAGCCAAAAACATTCAGTACTTC; cdr3_aa: CASKLQGGAKNIQYF
v_call: TRBV19; clone_size: .; d_call: .; j_call: TRBJ1-5; cdr3_nt: TGTGCCAGTAGTATAGGCGGGGTGTCCAATCAGCCCCAGCATTTT; cdr3_aa: CASSIGGVSNQPQHF